These T cell receptor beta chains were read from a single sample in a study of blood T cells in healthy people across ages. From the 5' RACE reads, TCRdb called clonotypes with MiXCR, one entry per CDR3 protein. The table shows over 600,000 distinct CDR3 sequences, with 46% occurring only once. Input material: blood. The receptors originated from a man aged 80 or over in good health. Each CDR3 is given with its conserved first and last residue. The D gene is left open where the match is weak. Clone size is given for some rows only: seen once, a few or many times, or a class if the clone is expanded.

abundance	j_gene	d_gene	v_gene	CDR3nt	CDR3aa
-	TRBJ2-1	TRBD2	TRBV27	TGTGCCAGCAGTTTCCGACTAGCGTACAATGAGCAGTTCTTC	CASSFRLAYNEQFF
-	TRBJ2-7	-	TRBV7-3	TGTGCCAGCAGCACAAACCCCATAACTAGCTCTTACAATGAGCAGTACTTC	CASSTNPITSSYNEQYF
-	TRBJ2-3	-	TRBV20-1	TGCAGTGCAAGGAACTCTCATAATCGGTATTTT	CSARNSHNRYF
many	TRBJ2-3	-	TRBV7-3	TGTGCCAGCAGCTTAGGGACGGGCACAGATACGCAGTATTTT	CASSLGTGTDTQYF
once	TRBJ2-1	-	TRBV20-1	TGCAGTGCTAGTGGTGGCCAGGGGTACAATGAGCAGTTCTTC	CSASGGQGYNEQFF
-	TRBJ2-1	-	TRBV24-1	TGTGCCACCAGTGATTTCGGCAGTCTTAATGGGCAGTTCTTC	CATSDFGSLNGQFF
-	TRBJ1-5	TRBD1	TRBV20-1	TGCAGTGCTATGGGACAGGGAAATCAGCCCCAGCATTTT	CSAMGQGNQPQHF
-	TRBJ2-7	-	TRBV12-3/TRBV12-4	TGTGCCAGCAGGGGGGGAGGAGGGGGCAACTACGAGCAGTACTTC	CASRGGGGGNYEQYF
-	TRBJ1-5	-	TRBV5-1	TGCGCCAGCAGCCTGAACGTCCAGCCTCGTCTTCAGCCCCAGCATTTT	CASSLNVQPRLQPQHF
few	TRBJ1-4	TRBD1	TRBV20-1	TGCAGTGCTACACAGGGGGTGGCCGAAAAACTGTTTTTT	CSATQGVAEKLFF
-	TRBJ2-1	-	TRBV11-3	TGTGCCAGCAGTCACACCTTAGTAGTCGGCTACAATGAGCAGTTCTTC	CASSHTLVVGYNEQFF
-	TRBJ1-5	TRBD1	TRBV3-1	TGTGCCAGCAGCATAGGGGGCCTCGATCAGCCCCAGCATTTT	CASSIGGLDQPQHF
-	TRBJ2-1	-	TRBV6-5	TGTGCCAGCAGTTCTAATAGGGGGGGGAACAATGAGCAGTTCTTC	CASSSNRGGNNEQFF
many	TRBJ2-5	-	TRBV5-1	TGCGCCAGCAGCTTAGGGGTAGGAGAGACCCAGTACTTC	CASSLGVGETQYF
few	TRBJ2-3	TRBD2	TRBV20-1	TGCAGTGCTAGGAGGACTAGCGGGATTGCTAGCACAGATACGCAGTATTTT	CSARRTSGIASTDTQYF
few	TRBJ2-5	TRBD2	TRBV5-1	TGCGCCAGCAGCTTGGGGGCGGGAGGCCGAGAGAAGACCCAGTACTTC	CASSLGAGGREKTQYF
-	TRBJ2-5	-	TRBV6-1	TGTGCCAGCGGACGGGACCAAGAGACCCAGTACTTC	CASGRDQETQYF
once	TRBJ2-1	TRBD2	TRBV20-1	TGCAGTGCAGGGACTAGCGGGACGAGGGTTAATGAGCAGTTCTTC	CSAGTSGTRVNEQFF
-	TRBJ2-1	-	TRBV18	TGTGCCAGCTCACCACCCTCCTTTCCCAGAGAGACCCAGTTCTTC	CASSPPSFPRETQFF
-	TRBJ2-7	TRBD2	TRBV12-3/TRBV12-4	TGTGCCAGCGATAAGCGGGAGGATGACAATGAGCAGTACTTC	CASDKREDDNEQYF
-	TRBJ2-3	-	TRBV4-1	TGCGCCAGCAGCCAAGACTACAGATACGCGTATTTT	CASSQDYRYAYF
few	TRBJ2-3	-	TRBV4-3	TGCGCCAGCAGCCAAGATTTGAAGCGCGAAACGGGCACAGATACGCAGTATTTT	CASSQDLKRETGTDTQYF
many	TRBJ1-2	-	TRBV7-9	TGCGCCAGCAGCTCCGGGGACTATGGCTACACCTTC	CASSSGDYGYTF
-	TRBJ2-7	-	TRBV6-2/TRBV6-3	TGTGCCAGCAGTTTTGAAGACGAGCAGTACTTC	CASSFEDEQYF